The sequence of this T cell receptor beta chain was determined in a study of blood T cells in healthy people across ages (dated by TCRdb to about 2015). Looking at the study overall: In model experiments, roughly one uniquely barcoded TCR beta cDNA molecule per two T cells was captured by template switching. To avoid experimental bias, donors of different ages were distributed randomly across sequencing lanes. The study measured age-related changes in TCR beta repertoire diversity using deep sequencing normalized with unique cDNA molecular identifiers. For two donors (one aged 18 to 30 and one aged 80 or older), the study analyzed two additional independent replicas of 1 million unique cDNA reads from the same blood draw. Four age groups were formed from the donors: young (average 16 years), middle-aged (just under 40), aged (approximately 60) and long-lived (more than 75). Paper-wide results and their limitations: Compared with the aged group, more naive CD4+ T cells, fewer expanded clones and increased TCR diversity were shown by the long-lived group, suggesting age selection. The percentage of naive T cells measured by flow cytometry correlated strongly with observed TCR beta diversity. The CMV infection status of donors was not known, potentially confounding age-related changes in expanded clonotypes. Since profiling was done on bulk unsorted PBMCs, naive and antigen-experienced compartments could not be conclusively compared. Observed TCR beta diversity per million T cells fell roughly linearly with age, and a significant reduction was already apparent by age roughly 41. Estimates of total diversity based on one million sequenced T cells were regarded as lower bounds and as underestimates.

This clonotype has only one observation. It lacks a known antigen. No much larger clone is present one base from it, and per-base qualities are unavailable. The 39 donors, aged 6 to 90 years, were systemically healthy Caucasian individuals from Russia. Each donor gave approximately 9.3 milliliters of peripheral blood, collected into EDTA-treated Vacutainer tubes. Ficoll-Paque density-gradient centrifugation was used to isolate PBMCs, with at least 7 million per sample. Trizol reagent was used to extract total RNA from PBMCs, with at least 6 micrograms per sample. Naive CD45RAhigh/CD27high T cell percentages were measured by flow cytometry on a PBMC aliquot from every donor. Preparation of the library involved 5' RACE. TCRdb lists the instrument as Illumina HiSeq 2500. A second roughly 6 to 12 cycle PCR used a sample-barcoded 5' primer and a J-beta primer mix. A unique molecular identifier was introduced onto each TCR beta cDNA molecule by a template-switch 5' adaptor carrying 12 random nucleotides. At least 2.5 million CDR3-containing paired-end reads were obtained from each sample. All of the RNA was converted into first-strand cDNA using the Mint cDNA synthesis kit, with a TRBC-specific oligonucleotide serving as the primer. After uracil-DNA glycosylase treatment, a first 18-cycle PCR used universal primers M1SS and BC2_uni_R on all cDNA. The published analysis was carried out like this. Normalization of each sample was performed by random selection of 1 million high-quality reads, each carrying a distinct molecular identifier. Reads with shared molecular identifiers were discarded instead of being binned into consensus sequences. MiTCR, set to a Q25 quality threshold and the strictest error-elimination algorithm, was used for CDR3 identification, clonotype clustering and error correction. A nonparametric unseen species model with Euler transformation was used to estimate a lower bound on total TCR beta diversity. TCRdb reworked the public reads: Q25 trimming with fastp, MiXCR clone assembly, productive beta chains retained. Identical CDR3 proteins give one entry, which carries the most common genes and DNA. TCRdb's processing, not the study's, gives the V and J calls here. The sample yields around 1.1 million distinct CDR3 sequences; less than 45% were counted once. Around 13% of the sample is in the top ten clones.

The sequencing sample was made of blood. This TCR was sampled from a man aged 18 to 29 in good health.

This receptor has the CDR3 CASSEGTGRNTEAFF. Read as DNA, the sequence is TGTGCCAGCAGTGAAGGAACAGGGCGGAACACTGAAGCTTTCTTT. The receptor chain draws on TRBV6-1 and TRBJ1-1; a weak D assignment points to TRBD1 (6 bases agree). Relative to germline, V is 1 base shorter and J is 1 base shorter, with 10 bases between their ends. Counted from cysteine to phenylalanine, this CDR3 has 15 amino acids. Of all the DNA, just the CDR3 is kept, 45 bases in frame from base 1. The germline V gene specifies MNHNS as CDR1 and SASEGT as CDR2.